This T cell receptor (beta chain) appears in the sequencing data of a study of cytomegalovirus exposure and HLA in healthy donors. The PCR employed 60 Vbeta primers together with 13 Jbeta primers. The method was immunoSEQ multiplex PCR; TCRdb's version includes in-frame clones alone and lacks a portion of them. The sample has 200,000 to 250,000 clones, around 80% seen once. CDR3 length: 15 amino acids. V was pared by 9 bases and J by 5 bases, with 20 bases between. Per germline, CDR1 SGHRS and CDR2 YFSETQ. The V gene is TRBV5-1, the J gene TRBJ2-2; D is possibly TRBD1 (6 bases). The source of this sequence is a male donor in good health and CMV-seronegative. Sequencing input: PBMCs. CDR3 nucleotides: TGCGCCACCCCGAAATTTGGGACATCAACCGGGGAGCTGTTTTTT. Residues: CATPKFGTSTGELFF.